This paragraph reports one T cell receptor beta chain. This clonotype occurred many times. Its binding antigen is unknown. Base qualities are not provided; no much larger clone lies one nucleotide away. The sample is drawn from a study of glioma-infiltrating T cells (dated by TCRdb to 2016 to 2018). Describing the broader study: The study sequenced TCR alpha- and beta-chain repertoires from glioma tissue, from non-neoplastic brain tissue and from matched peripheral blood mononuclear cells. To measure divergence between tissue and blood T-cell populations, each tissue-infiltrating repertoire was compared with the peripheral blood repertoire of the same patient. Three low-grade glioma patients, 7 or 8 primary glioblastoma patients and three non-glioma patients contributing non-neoplastic brain tissue were included in the paired cohort. Summary of the overall study and its limitations: Group comparisons rested on small numbers: three non-neoplastic, three low-grade glioma and roughly 8 glioblastoma patients. VJ-independent divergence between tissue and blood was lower than expected in non-neoplastic patients but higher than expected in all gliomas, particularly low-grade gliomas. Very few CDR3 sequences were found to be shared between tissue and blood, and this scarcity was attributed to high CDR3 diversity and limited sampling.

TCR alpha and beta CDR3 regions were amplified with the iRepertoire nested amplicon-rescue multiplex PCR (arm-PCR) platform from RNA. The input for one-step reverse transcription and amplification was 100-400 ng of either tissue mRNA or PBMC total RNA. Following bead purification, Illumina adapters were added by a secondary multiplex PCR, and the libraries were gel-purified between 200 and 400 bp. Internal 6-nucleotide barcodes were carried by the libraries and were used for demultiplexing. Sequencing of libraries was performed on an Illumina MiSeq with 2x220 or 2x250 nucleotide paired-end reads. As for the original processing: FLASH 1.2.11 was used to merge paired reads, and BWA-MEM then aligned the reads to the GRCh37 human genome before TRA and TRB reads were extracted. V and J assignment used an IMGT-derived reference of cassette sequences and CDR3 motifs that included pseudogenes. Reads were translated in three frames, and productive CDR3s were defined by a C…FGXG motif without stop codons. A clonotype was defined as a unique combination of a V-J cassette pair and a CDR3 amino acid sequence. Hamming distance filtering was applied to reads, with thresholds set by the sequence error rate of each sample in mapped regions. The public reads were run again by TCRdb, first through fastp at Q25 and then through MiXCR, and only productive beta chains were kept. Rows merge per CDR3 protein into single entries with the most common DNA and genes. What appears here as the V and J calls and clone size reflects TCRdb's work, not the paper's. Recorded for this sample are fewer than 250,000 distinct CDR3 sequences; approximately 30% of them occurred a single time. In total, the top ten clones hold 20% to 25% of the sample.

Counted from cysteine to phenylalanine, this CDR3 has 14 amino acids. CDR3 DNA only is kept here, 42 bases in frame from base 1. Via the germline V gene, CDR1 is MNHEY and CDR2 SVGEGT. The trim is 0 bases for V and 6 bases for J, with a gap of 12 bases between the germline ends. The TCR sequence derives from a human donor with low-grade glioma or glioblastoma, undergoing nonglioma brain surgery, or in good health (not recorded which). The chain employs TRBV6-2 or TRBV6-3 and TRBJ2-7, and perhaps TRBD2 as D gene, on 5 matching bases. Sample: glioma tissue, nonneoplastic brain tissue, or PBMCs (not recorded which). For the CDR3, the sequence is CASSYSGDWIEQYF. The nucleotides read TGTGCCAGCAGTTACTCCGGGGATTGGATCGAGCAGTACTTC.